These T cell receptor beta chains were read from a single sample in a study of blood T cell repertoires in COVID-19. TCRdb's table, derived via immunoSEQ multiplex PCR, lists solely in-frame clones and lacks some. In the table there are around 200,000 clones, 65% to 90% of which are singletons. The specimen was peripheral blood. The receptors were sampled from a human donor in a cohort sampled during active COVID-19. The CDR3 runs from the conserved cysteine through the conserved F or W. A D gene is named only where the DNA matches it firmly. Clone size is not always given. Where it is, it says once, few, many or a class for expanded clones.

d_call j_call cdr3_length v_call clone_size cdr3_nt cdr3_aa
TRBD2 TRBJ2-2 19 TRBV7-3 NA TGTGCCAGCAGCTTAGGACCAAGCGGGAGCCCCGTGGGGACCGGGGAGCTGTTTTTT CASSLGPSGSPVGTGELFF
TRBD1 TRBJ2-6 18 TRBV11-2 NA TGTGCCAGCAGCTTCGGACAGGTGTTGAACTCTGGGGCCAACGTCCTGACTTTC CASSFGQVLNSGANVLTF
TRBD2 TRBJ2-7 16 TRBV4-2 NA TGTGCCAGCAGCCAAGATAGTACGGGAGGGCACTACGAGCAGTACTTC CASSQDSTGGHYEQYF
NA TRBJ2-5 15 TRBV18 NA TGTGCCAGCTCACCCGGCGCGAGAGGGTTAGAGACCCAGTACTTC CASSPGARGLETQYF
NA TRBJ2-7 15 TRBV19 once TGTGCCAGTAGTATAACGGGCCAGGGCTCCTACGAGCAGTACTTC CASSITGQGSYEQYF
NA TRBJ2-1 14 TRBV28 NA TGTGCCAGCCGATCCGGGACTTACTACAATGAGCAGTTCTTC CASRSGTYYNEQFF
TRBD2 TRBJ2-7 16 TRBV5-1 NA TGCGCCAGCAGCTCTACGGGGCTAGCGGGAATCCACGAGCAGTACTTC CASSSTGLAGIHEQYF
TRBD2 TRBJ2-7 16 TRBV18 NA TGTGCCAGCTCACCACTTACTAGCGGGAGCTCCTACGAGCAGTACTTC CASSPLTSGSSYEQYF
NA TRBJ1-5 14 TRBV6-5 NA TGTGCCAGCAGTAAAATAGGGGTTGGGCAGCCCCAGCATTTT CASSKIGVGQPQHF
TRBD1 TRBJ2-6 17 TRBV19 NA TGTGCCAGTAGTATCACAGGGGCAGCGTATGGGGCCAACGTCCTGACTTTC CASSITGAAYGANVLTF